This TCR beta chain comes out of a study of blood T cell repertoires in COVID-19. The wider study: Sites in the United States, Italy and Spain provided acute and convalescent COVID-19 samples. T cells, B-cell-depleted T cells, or PBMCs supplied cDNA or gDNA.

The CDR3 consists of 22 residues. Germline CDR1 reads WNHNN; CDR2 reads SYGVQD (reference sequence). Trimming pared 3 bases from V and 0 bases from J, leaving 27 bases between. As originally analysed: Quantification of nucleated cells was approximated via reference gene primer amplification. Data came from immunoSEQ multiplex PCR; TCRdb stores just in-frame clones and leaves some out. V, J and clone size were drawn from that table, and D and trimming were deduced from the DNA. The sample holds some 120,000 clones; roughly 82% are singletons and the top ten take 9% to 13%. Source material: peripheral blood. The sequence was collected from a human donor in a cohort sampled during active COVID-19. V gene TRBV10-1 combines with J gene TRBJ2-6, with TRBD2 as a possible D gene (7 bases). The CDR3 DNA reads TGCGCCAGCAGTGAATCCCAGGGGAAGACTGTCGGGGGGTTCTCTGGGGCCAACGTCCTGACTTTC. This encodes CASSESQGKTVGGFSGANVLTF.